The 3 T cell receptor beta chains reported below all come from one sample, sequenced in a study of T cells in localized non-small cell lung cancer. Method: immunoSEQ multiplex PCR; TCRdb's copy keeps in-frame clones and lacks some. The table shows roughly 38,000 clones, with 88% occurring only once. The specimen was peripheral blood, collected before any cancer treatment. The receptors were gathered from a female donor at least 60 years old with stage I squamous cell lung carcinoma.

The CDR3 region is CASSPRVAGHWFF. CDR3 sequence (DNA): TGTGCCAGCAGCCCGAGGGTAGCGGGGCACTGGTTCTTC. The V gene is TRBV5-5, the J gene TRBJ2-1; TRBD2 matches at 8 bases. The CDR3 is 13 residues long. Per germline, CDR1 SGHKS and CDR2 YYEKEE (reference sequence). With 4 bases clipped from V and 15 bases from J, the junction kept 12 bases outside the gene matches.

The chain joins TRBV15 to TRBJ2-1; 7 bases match TRBD2. J gave up 10 bases and V 0 bases, and 12 bases lay outside the gene matches. The CDR3 runs 16 residues. Germline loops: CDR1 LNHNV, CDR2 YYDKDF (reference sequence). CDR3 sequence: CATSRDWRERFGEQFF. CDR3 DNA sequence: TGTGCCACCAGCAGAGATTGGCGGGAGCGTTTTGGCGAGCAGTTCTTC.

This chain connects TRBV7-9 to TRBJ2-5, with TRBD2 as a possible D gene (5 bases). The CDR3 has 14 residues. Trimming shortened V by 5 bases and J by 5 bases, and 15 bases separated the two germline ends. Germline V gene lookup returns CDR1 SEHNR and CDR2 FQNEAQ (reference sequence). The CDR3 DNA is TGTGCCAGCAGCCTCCCCGCTAGCCCGGAGACCCAGTACTTC. The encoded protein is CASSLPASPETQYF.